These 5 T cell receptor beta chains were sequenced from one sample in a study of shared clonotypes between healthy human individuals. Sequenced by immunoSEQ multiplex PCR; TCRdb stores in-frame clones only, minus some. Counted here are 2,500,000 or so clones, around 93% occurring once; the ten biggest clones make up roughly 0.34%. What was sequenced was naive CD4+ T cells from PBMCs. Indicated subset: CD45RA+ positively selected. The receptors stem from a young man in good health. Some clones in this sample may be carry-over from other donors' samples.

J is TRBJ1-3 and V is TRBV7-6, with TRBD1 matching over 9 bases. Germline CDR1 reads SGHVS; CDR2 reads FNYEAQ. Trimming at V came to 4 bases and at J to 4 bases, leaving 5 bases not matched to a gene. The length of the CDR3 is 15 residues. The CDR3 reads CASSSYRGQGNTIYF. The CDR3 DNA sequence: TGTGCCAGCAGCTCCTACAGGGGGCAGGGAAACACCATATATTTT.

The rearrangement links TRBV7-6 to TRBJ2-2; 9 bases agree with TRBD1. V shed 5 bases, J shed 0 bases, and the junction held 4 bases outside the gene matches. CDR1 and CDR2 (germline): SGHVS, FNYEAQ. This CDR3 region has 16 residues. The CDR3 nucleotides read TGTGCCAGCAGCCCAACAGGGGGCACGAACACCGGGGAGCTGTTTTTT. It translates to CASSPTGGTNTGELFF. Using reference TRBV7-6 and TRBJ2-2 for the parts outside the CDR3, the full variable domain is GAGVSQSPRYKVTKRGQDVALRCDPISGHVSLYWYRQALGQGPEFLTYFNYEAQQDKSGLPNDRFSAERPEGSISTLTIQRTEQRDSAMYRCASSPTGGTNTGELFFGEGSRLTVL.

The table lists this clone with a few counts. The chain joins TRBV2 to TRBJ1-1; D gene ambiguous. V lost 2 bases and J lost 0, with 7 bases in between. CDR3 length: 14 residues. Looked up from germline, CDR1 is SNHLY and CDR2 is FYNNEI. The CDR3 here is CASSEYLLNTEAFF. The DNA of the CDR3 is TGTGCCAGCAGTGAATATCTGTTGAACACTGAAGCTTTCTTT.

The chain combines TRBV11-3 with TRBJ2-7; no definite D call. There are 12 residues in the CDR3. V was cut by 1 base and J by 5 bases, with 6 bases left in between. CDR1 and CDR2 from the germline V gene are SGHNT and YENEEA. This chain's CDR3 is CASSLVEDEQYF. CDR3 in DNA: TGTGCCAGCAGCTTAGTAGAGGACGAGCAGTACTTC.

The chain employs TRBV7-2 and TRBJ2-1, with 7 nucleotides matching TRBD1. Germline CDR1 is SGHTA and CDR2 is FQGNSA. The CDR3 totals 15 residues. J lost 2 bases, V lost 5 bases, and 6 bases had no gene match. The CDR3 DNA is TGTGCCAGCAGCGACGGGGACAGCCCCTACAATGAGCAGTTCTTC. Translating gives CASSDGDSPYNEQFF. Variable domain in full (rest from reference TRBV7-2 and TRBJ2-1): GAGVSQSPSNKVTEKGKDVELRCDPISGHTALYWYRQSLGQGLEFLIYFQGNSAPDKSGLPSDRFSAERTGGSVSTLTIQRTQQEDSAVYLCASSDGDSPYNEQFFGPGTRLTVL.